The T cell receptor beta chain described here comes from a study of T cell changes during pregnancy in multiple sclerosis. Method: immunoSEQ multiplex PCR; TCRdb's copy keeps in-frame clones and lacks some. Of about 36,000 clones detected, 80% to 95% appear once; the ten largest clones hold 0.43%. This clonotype was obtained from a female donor in good health, enrolled as a control in a pregnancy study. This sample comprised CD4+ T cells from peripheral blood mononuclear cells, obtained in the third trimester of pregnancy.

The chain's CDR3 is CASSRRVATNEKLFF. The CDR3 region has the DNA TGTGCCAGCAGCCGACGGGTAGCAACTAATGAAAAACTGTTTTTT. The chain is built from TRBV9 and TRBJ1-4; D is unresolved. Germline V lookup: CDR1 SGDLS, CDR2 YYNGEE. This CDR3 has 15 residues. V dropped 4 bases and J dropped 0 bases, with 10 bases sitting between them.